This TCR beta chain was documented in a study of shared clonotypes between healthy human individuals. Germline-derived CDR1 and CDR2 are SGHTS and YDEGEE. With 4 bases clipped from V and 1 base from J, the junction kept 7 bases outside the gene matches. There are 16 residues in the CDR3. CD45RO negativity and positive selection for CCR7 defined naive CD8 cells, a population that excluded terminally differentiated effector memory CD45RA+ cells. Clones were sequenced by immunoSEQ multiplex PCR, and TCRdb holds only the in-frame ones, with some missing. Here the sample spans 600,000 or so clones, about 98% being singletons.

The receptor was derived from a man aged 30 to 39 in good health. The rearrangement joins TRBV5-8 to TRBJ2-2, with 7 bases matching TRBD2. The material sequenced was naive CD8+ T cells sorted from blood. The chain's CDR3 is CASSPGTTLNTGELFF. The CDR3 bases are TGTGCCAGCAGCCCCGGGACTACTCTGAACACCGGGGAGCTGTTTTTT. Based on the CDR3 plus reference TRBV5-8 and TRBJ2-2, the full variable domain is EAGVTQSPTHLIKTRGQQATLRCSPISGHTSVYWYQQALGLGLQFLLWYDEGEERNRGNFPPRFSGRQFPNYSSELNVNALELEDSALYLCASSPGTTLNTGELFFGEGSRLTVL.